Below, 26 T cell receptor beta chains from the same sample are listed, as sequenced in a study of identical twins' blood T cells (dated by TCRdb to 2012 to 2014). Library preparation was by 5' RACE. Instrument on record: Illumina Genome Analyzer IIx. TCRdb trimmed the raw reads at Q25, called clones with MiXCR and kept productive beta chains. Entries are consolidated by CDR3 protein sequence, retaining the most common genes and DNA. The sample has about 370,000 distinct CDR3 sequences on record, approximately 30% of them singletons. The ten largest clonotypes hold approximately 6.6% of the sample. The specimen was PBMCs. These receptor sequences come from a woman aged 18-49 years in good health.

This clonotype was counted between two and nine times. The chain joins TRBV9 to TRBJ2-1; 12 nucleotides line up with TRBD2. Germline-derived CDR1 and CDR2 are SGDLS and YYNGEE. The ends lost 4 bases at V and 6 bases at J; junction bases unmatched: 17. This CDR3 comprises 19 residues. CDR3 bases: TGTGCCAGCAGCCCACAGCTGACCCAACTAGCGGGAGGATCCAATGAGCAGTTCTTC. Translation: CASSPQLTQLAGGSNEQFF.

In this sample, this clonotype turned up many times. The CDR3: CASSLGGSADTQYF. The CDR3 nucleotides are TGTGCCAGCAGCTTGGGCGGGAGCGCAGATACGCAGTATTTT. This rearrangement joins TRBV5-6 to TRBJ2-3, with TRBD2 matching over 7 bases. This CDR3 has 14 residues. Per germline, CDR1 SGHDT and CDR2 YYEEEE. Trimming cost V 0 bases and J 4 bases; bases outside gene matches: 2.

The V and J genes are TRBV14 and TRBJ1-2; the D gene is possibly TRBD1 (6 bases). CDR1 and CDR2 from the germline V gene are SGHDN and FVKESK. The V and J ends lost 4 bases and 8 bases respectively, with 14 bases between them. This CDR3 has 13 amino acids. This CDR3 reads CASSRAGAGGYTF. Here the CDR3 DNA reads TGTGCCAGCAGCCGGGCGGGGGCTGGCGGCTACACCTTC.

This chain uses TRBV2 with TRBJ1-5; weak D call: TRBD1 (6 bases). Germline values: CDR1 SNHLY, CDR2 FYNNEI. The V end was cut by 8 bases, the J end by 2 bases, with 22 bases between. The CDR3 is 17 residues long. The CDR3 spells CASENGLGGRGNQPQHF. The CDR3 DNA is TGTGCCAGCGAAAATGGGTTGGGGGGCAGAGGCAATCAGCCCCAGCATTTT.

The chain couples TRBV7-9 to TRBJ2-1; 15 nucleotides match TRBD2. The CDR3 is 13 amino acids. Looked up from germline, CDR1 is SEHNR and CDR2 is FQNEAQ (reference sequence). Trimming took 10 bases from V and 7 from J; bases not matched to a gene: 2. CDR3 region: CATGTSGRNEQFF. The CDR3 DNA is TGTGCCACTGGGACTAGCGGGAGGAATGAGCAGTTCTTC.

The CDR3 protein is CASGRSYNEQFF. DNA of the CDR3: TGTGCCAGCGGCAGATCCTACAATGAGCAGTTCTTC. J is TRBJ2-1 and V is TRBV14; unclear D gene. The CDR3 runs 12 residues. CDR1 and CDR2 from the germline V gene are SGHDN and FVKESK. The V and J ends lost 8 bases and 1 base respectively, with 6 bases between them.

This clonotype was picked up a small number of times. The chain has TRBV14 and TRBJ2-1, with TRBD2 identical over 8 bases. Germline V gene data show CDR1 as SGHDN and CDR2 as FVKESK. CDR3 length: 16 residues. The ends lost 3 bases at V and 4 bases at J; junction bases unmatched: 8. The CDR3 DNA follows: TGTGCCAGCAGCCATTCACTAGCGGACCCGTACAATGAGCAGTTCTTC. Translation: CASSHSLADPYNEQFF.

Only a few counts were recorded for this clonotype. The rearrangement links TRBV28 to TRBJ1-2; 9 nucleotides match TRBD1. Unmatched junction bases numbered 21, after V lost 8 bases and J lost 11 bases. This CDR3 contains 16 residues. The germline V gene encodes CDR1 MDHEN and CDR2 SYDVKM. The CDR3 reads CASFSHKQGQGIGYTF. The CDR3 DNA sequence: TGTGCCAGCTTCTCCCACAAACAGGGACAGGGCATCGGGTACACCTTC.

This clonotype has more than one count but fewer than ten. The rearrangement joins TRBV2 to TRBJ1-6; TRBD1 matches 8 bases. Germline-derived CDR1 and CDR2 are SNHLY and FYNNEI. Losses at the gene ends were 5 bases for V and 5 bases for J; bases not matched to a gene: 11. This CDR3 contains 17 residues. This CDR3 is CASSPLPDRVNNSPLHF. The CDR3 nucleotides are TGTGCCAGCAGTCCTTTACCGGACAGGGTAAATAATTCACCCCTCCACTTT.

There are a few counts of this clonotype. V is TRBV27 and J is TRBJ2-2, with no clear D. V was shortened by 6 bases and J by 2 bases, with 7 bases between the two germline ends. This CDR3 contains 13 residues. Germline-derived CDR1 and CDR2 are MNHEY and SMNVEV (reference sequence). The CDR3 loop reads CASRYSNTGELFF. The DNA of the CDR3 is TGTGCCAGCAGATACAGCAACACCGGGGAGCTGTTTTTT.

The J gene is TRBJ1-2, the V gene TRBV19; D might be TRBD1 (5 bases). V was pared by 6 bases and J by 4 bases, with 12 bases between. Germline lookup yields CDR1 LNHDA and CDR2 SQIVND (reference sequence). The CDR3 is 13 residues long. CDR3 loop: CASRTGYTYGYTF. The CDR3 DNA follows: TGTGCCAGTAGAACAGGCTATACCTATGGCTACACCTTC.

The chain joins TRBV5-6 to TRBJ2-7; TRBD2 is a possible D gene (6 bases). CDR3 length equals 13 residues. With 4 bases removed from V and 4 bases from J, the gap between germline ends came to 12 bases. CDR1 is SGHDT, CDR2 YYEEEE, per germline. CDR3 in amino acids: CASSIGLSYEQYF. The CDR3 coding sequence is TGTGCCAGCAGCATCGGACTATCTTACGAGCAGTACTTC. Full variable domain (outside the CDR3, taken from reference TRBV5-6 and TRBJ2-7): DAGVTQSPTHLIKTRGQQVTLRCSPKSGHDTVSWYQQALGQGPQFIFQYYEEEERQRGNFPDRFSGHQFPNYSSELNVNALLLGDSALYLCASSIGLSYEQYFGPGTRLTVT.

The gene calls are TRBV7-6 and TRBJ2-5; tentative D call: TRBD2 (6 bases). Germline V CDR1 and CDR2: SGHVS, FNYEAQ. V was shortened by 5 bases and J by 3 bases, with 13 bases between the two germline ends. The CDR3 has 14 residues. In nucleotides, the CDR3 is TGTGCCAGCAGCCCGGAGGGATGGGAAGAGACCCAGTACTTC. Its translation: CASSPEGWEETQYF.

This clonotype was detected ten times or more. The rearrangement links TRBV20-1 to TRBJ1-5; 7 bases match TRBD1. V lost 5 bases and J lost 0; bases outside the gene matches: 4. The CDR3 is 14 residues long. Germline CDR1 reads DFQATT; CDR2 reads SNEGSKA (reference sequence). As DNA, the CDR3 is TGCAGTGCTGGAGGGACAGATAGCAATCAGCCCCAGCATTTT. Translation: CSAGGTDSNQPQHF.

This clonotype was observed at least ten times. The genes are TRBV2 and TRBJ1-1, with a possible D match to TRBD1 (6 bases). This CDR3 comprises 13 residues. Germline values: CDR1 SNHLY, CDR2 FYNNEI. The V end was cut by 10 bases, the J end by 11 bases, with 23 bases between. The CDR3 protein is CATMRVQGVEAFF. The CDR3 coding sequence is TGTGCCACCATGAGGGTACAGGGTGTAGAGGCTTTCTTT.

This clonotype has a handful of counts. V gene TRBV5-1 combines with J gene TRBJ2-1; 7 nucleotides align to TRBD1. Germline CDR1 reads SGHRS; CDR2 reads YFSETQ. The length of the CDR3 is 15 residues. V was pared by 4 bases and J by 0 bases, with 4 bases of the junction left unmatched. DNA of the CDR3: TGCGCCAGCAGCCTACAGGGGCACTCCTACAATGAGCAGTTCTTC. Protein product: CASSLQGHSYNEQFF.

V usage is TRBV7-2 and J usage is TRBJ2-3; D tentatively fits TRBD1 or TRBD2 (5 bases each). V lost 4 bases and J 0 bases, leaving 14 bases between the germline ends. Looked up from germline, CDR1 is SGHTA and CDR2 is FQGNSA. The CDR3 loop spans 16 amino acids. CDR3 bases: TGTGCCAGCAGCTCTCGTTCTGGGGGTAGCACAGATACGCAGTATTTT. This sequence encodes CASSSRSGGSTDTQYF.

This chain joins TRBV10-3 and TRBJ1-1, with 7 nucleotides matching TRBD1. This CDR3 comprises 13 residues. The germline CDR1 and CDR2 sequences are ENHRY and SYGVKD. CDR3 in amino acids: CVTLPRDSTEAFF. In DNA form, the CDR3 reads TGTGTCACTCTTCCCCGGGACAGCACTGAAGCTTTCTTT.

This chain links TRBV29-1 with TRBJ1-2; possible D gene TRBD1, 5 bases. The germline CDR1 and CDR2 sequences are SQVTM and ANQGSEA. The CDR3 is 12 residues long. V lost 1 base, J lost 3 bases, and 6 bases lay in between. CDR3 loop: CSVEGGDYGYTF. The CDR3 bases are TGCAGCGTTGAAGGGGGGGACTATGGCTACACCTTC.

This rearrangement joins TRBV14 to TRBJ1-1; D is unclear. CDR1 and CDR2 from the germline V gene are SGHDN and FVKESK. V was clipped by 0 bases and J by 3 bases, with 8 bases between them. The CDR3 length is 14 residues. In nucleotides, the CDR3 is TGTGCCAGCAGCCAAGATTCGGGGTACACTGAAGCTTTCTTT. Protein product: CASSQDSGYTEAFF. The full variable domain, completed using reference TRBV14 and TRBJ1-1, is EAGVTQFPSHSVIEKGQTVTLRCDPISGHDNLYWYRRVMGKEIKFLLHFVKESKQDESGMPNNRFLAERTGGTYSTLKVQPAELEDSGVYFCASSQDSGYTEAFFGQGTRLTVV.

The chain is built from TRBV20-1 and TRBJ2-2; 9 nucleotides line up with TRBD2. The V gene end was trimmed by 0 bases and the J gene end by 3 bases; junction bases not matched to a gene: 5. Germline V gives CDR1 DFQATT, CDR2 SNEGSKA (reference sequence). The CDR3 is made up of 16 amino acids. DNA of the CDR3: TGCAGTGCTAGAGACGGCGGGGGGGCGTACACCGGGGAGCTGTTTTTT. Its protein product is CSARDGGGAYTGELFF.

This clonotype has just a few counts. The gene calls are TRBV19 and TRBJ1-1; D ambiguous. The germline V gene encodes CDR1 LNHDA and CDR2 SQIVND (reference sequence). V shed 9 bases and J shed 4 bases, with 18 bases lying between them. CDR3 length: 14 amino acids. The CDR3: CASRTSGRGTEAFF. In DNA, the CDR3 is TGTGCCAGCCGAACCTCCGGGCGGGGCACTGAAGCTTTCTTT.

This clonotype showed up many times. V usage is TRBV25-1 and J usage is TRBJ2-4; the D is unclear. CDR1 and CDR2 from the germline V gene are MGHDK and SYGVNS. The CDR3 runs to 15 residues. With 2 bases removed from V and 4 bases from J, the gap between germline ends came to 12 bases. The CDR3 nucleotides are TGTGCCAGCAGTGAAGGGAATAATGGGAAAAACATTCAGTACTTC. It translates to CASSEGNNGKNIQYF.

This rearrangement joins TRBV29-1 to TRBJ1-3, with D perhaps TRBD1 (5 bases). Germline-derived CDR1 and CDR2 are SQVTM and ANQGSEA. Between the trimmed V and J ends, which lost 7 bases and 1 base, there was a span of 8 bases. This CDR3 is built from 12 residues. The CDR3 spells CSGGTSGNTIYF. CDR3 nucleotide sequence: TGCAGCGGCGGGACTTCTGGAAACACCATATATTTT.

This clonotype was counted between two and nine times. The rearrangement joins TRBV28 to TRBJ1-2; 8 positions match TRBD1. After removal of 2 bases from V and 8 bases from J, the junction contained 7 bases not matched to a gene. From germline, CDR1 is MDHEN and CDR2 SYDVKM. There are 14 residues in the CDR3. The CDR3 spells CASSLLGTGFGYTF. DNA for the CDR3: TGTGCCAGCAGTTTACTCGGGACAGGATTCGGCTACACCTTC.

This chain joins TRBV29-1 and TRBJ1-2; 9 nucleotides match TRBD1. This CDR3 region has 13 residues. Looked up from germline, CDR1 is SQVTM and CDR2 is ANQGSEA. V trimming: 6 bases; J trimming: 2 bases; junction bases outside the gene matches: 4. The CDR3, as DNA: TGCAGCGTGACAGGGGGAACCAACTATGGCTACACCTTC. Translated: CSVTGGTNYGYTF.